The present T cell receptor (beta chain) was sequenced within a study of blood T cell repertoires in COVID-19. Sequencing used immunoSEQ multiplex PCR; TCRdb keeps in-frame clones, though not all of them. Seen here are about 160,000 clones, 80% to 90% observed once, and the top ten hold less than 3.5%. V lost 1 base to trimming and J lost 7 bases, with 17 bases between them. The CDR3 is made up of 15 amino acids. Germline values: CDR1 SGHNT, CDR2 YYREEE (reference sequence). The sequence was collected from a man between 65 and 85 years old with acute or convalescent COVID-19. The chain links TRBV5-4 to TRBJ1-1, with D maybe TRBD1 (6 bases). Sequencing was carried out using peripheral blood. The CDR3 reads CASSLLGGGANEAFF. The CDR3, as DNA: TGTGCCAGCAGCTTGCTGGGGGGGGGCGCGAATGAAGCTTTCTTT.